This TCR beta chain stems from a study of radiotherapy plus CTLA-4 blockade in lung cancer (dated by TCRdb to 2017 to 2018). Study-wide context: Among the enrolled patients, around 17% had an objective response, and roughly 30% reached disease control.

The study tested focal radiation therapy combined with CTLA-4 blockade (ipilimumab) in patients with chemo-refractory metastatic non-small-cell lung cancer. The CDR3 sequence holds 15 residues, the cysteine and phenylalanine included. The retained sequence is limited to the CDR3, 45 bases, with the frame set at the first base. Taken from the germline V gene, the CDR1 and CDR2 loops are SQVTM and ANQGSEA. Compared with germline, V lacks 0 bases and J lacks 5 bases; bases without a gene match: 9. Regarding this clone: Its antigen is currently not known. No base quality values were provided; no much bigger clone lies one nucleotide off.

Study-wide conclusions, independent of this receptor: The strongest predictors of response were reported to be early dynamic shifts in blood T cell clones along with a rise in serum interferon-beta following radiation. After treatment with radiotherapy and ipilimumab, TCR clones that originated in tumors expanded in peripheral blood.

Libraries were constructed by the immunoSEQ multiplex PCR assay. TCRdb retrieved this table from immuneACCESS and kept in-frame rearrangements only. Not all clones are present; in checked studies, unresolved V genes account for under half, and no reason is known for the remainder. The sample has 39,000 or so clones on record, around 79% of them singletons. The ten largest make up about 8.1% of the sample. The V and J genes are TRBV29-1 and TRBJ1-2, with TRBD1 identical over 7 junction bases. Sequences were derived from peripheral blood, sampled from a patient treated with radiotherapy plus ipilimumab. The clonotype was recovered from a human donor with non-small cell lung cancer who had stable disease on radiotherapy plus ipilimumab. The CDR3 reads as follows: CSVEDGRGPRYGYTF. The nucleotides read TGCAGCGTTGAAGATGGGAGGGGGCCGAGGTATGGCTACACCTTC.